What follows are 20 T cell receptor beta chains derived from one specimen sequenced in a study of regulatory T cells in long-lasting Graves disease (dated by TCRdb to the early 2020s). Receptor amplification or capture employed multiplex PCR. The sequencing machine was an Illumina HiSeq 4000. To build TCR beta libraries, CDR3 regions were amplified by Arm-PCR using iRepertoire HTBI primers. TCRdb itself trimmed the public reads at Q25 with fastp, ran MiXCR and retained productive beta chains. Every distinct CDR3 protein forms one entry, paired with its most common genes and DNA. This sample comprises fewer than 450,000 distinct CDR3 sequences, 20% to 25% of them detected only once. The ten largest make up roughly 20% of the sample. The time point label for this specimen denotes: persistent/refractory GD, antithyroid drugs over 5 years with positive TRAb. For both TCR sequencing and RNA sequencing, RNA was extracted from PBMCs using TRIzol.

Sample: peripheral blood mononuclear cells (PBMCs), taken when the disease was refractory, from a patient treated with antithyroid drugs. Every receptor here comes from a female donor with Graves disease.

Comment on this clonotype: This may stem from a read error, because a much larger clone lies one nucleotide away. The chain joins TRBV11-2 to TRBJ1-4; possibly TRBD1 for D (6 bases). Per germline, CDR1 SGHAT and CDR2 FQNNGV. The CDR3 consists of 16 residues. Deletions cut 4 bases from V and 8 bases from J, with 20 bases between. CDR3 sequence: CASSSQQGSGGEKLFF. CDR3 nucleotides: TGTGCCAGCAGCTCCCAGCAGGGGTCGGGAGGGGAAAAACTGTTTTTT. The whole variable domain, remainder taken from reference TRBV11-2 and TRBJ1-4, is EAGVAQSPRYKIIEKRQSVAFWCNPISGHATLYWYQQILGQGPKLLIQFQNNGVVDDSQLPKDRFSAERLKGVDSTLKIQPAKLEDSAVYLCASSSQQGSGGEKLFFGSGTQLSVL.

This clonotype came up many times. The chain employs TRBV2 and TRBJ2-5; D is possibly TRBD1 (6 bases). Germline V gives CDR1 SNHLY, CDR2 FYNNEI. Trimming left V 8 bases short and J 6 bases short, with 19 bases between. The CDR3 spans 14 residues. CDR3 sequence: CASEPDRWHKTQYF. In DNA form, the CDR3 reads TGTGCCAGCGAACCAGACAGGTGGCATAAGACCCAGTACTTC.

V is TRBV25-1 and J is TRBJ2-5; D remains unclear. CDR3 length: 14 amino acids. V was clipped by 3 bases and J by 4 bases, with 12 bases between them. CDR1 is MGHDK and CDR2 is SYGVNS in the germline V gene. The CDR3 coding sequence is TGTGCCAGCAGTGAGCGGCGGACCTCAGAGACCCAGTACTTC. It codes for CASSERRTSETQYF. The whole variable domain, remainder taken from reference TRBV25-1 and TRBJ2-5, is EADIYQTPRYLVIGTGKKITLECSQTMGHDKMYWYQQDPGMELHLIHYSYGVNSTEKGDLSSESTVSRIRTEHFPLTLESARPSHTSQYLCASSERRTSETQYFGPGTRLLVL.

The rearrangement links TRBV20-1 to TRBJ1-3, with a tentative D call TRBD1 (5 bases). Trimming removed 4 bases from V and 0 bases from J, with 16 bases in between. In germline, CDR1 is DFQATT, CDR2 SNEGSKA (reference sequence). This CDR3 is 16 amino acids long. The CDR3 sequence is CSATSDSKPSGNTIYF. The CDR3 DNA is TGCAGTGCTACCTCCGACAGTAAACCCTCTGGAAACACCATATATTTT.

This clonotype has a count of ten or more. This chain connects TRBV12-3 or TRBV12-4 to TRBJ2-5, with D uncertain. The V gene lost 3 bases and the J gene lost 2 bases, with 10 bases spanning the gap. The CDR3 is made up of 14 amino acids. CDR3 amino acids: CASSFYKAQETQYF. The CDR3, as DNA: TGTGCCAGCAGTTTTTATAAGGCACAAGAGACCCAGTACTTC.

This clonotype has ten or more counts. The chain employs TRBV12-3 or TRBV12-4 and TRBJ1-5, with a weak D call TRBD1 (5 bases). This CDR3 has 15 residues. Trimming stripped 1 base from V and 0 bases from J, with 7 bases between. The CDR3 DNA reads TGTGCCAGCAGTTTAGAGGGGTTTAGCAATCAGCCCCAGCATTTT. This translates into CASSLEGFSNQPQHF.

Worth noting for this clonotype: A much more abundant neighbour one base away suggests this may be a read error. The chain is built from TRBV28 and TRBJ2-7; 9 bases line up with TRBD2. V lost 5 bases to trimming and J lost 5 bases; unmatched junction nucleotides: 22. Per germline, CDR1 MDHEN and CDR2 SYDVKM. The CDR3 is 19 residues long. The CDR3 coding sequence is TGTGCCAGCAGTCCCCCCTTCGGGACTGGCGGGAGGGCCAGGCACGAGCAGTACTTC. Translation gives CASSPPFGTGGRARHEQYF.

This clonotype appeared many times. This rearrangement joins TRBV28 to TRBJ1-1, with D possibly being TRBD1 (5 bases). This CDR3 spans 12 amino acids. Germline V CDR1 and CDR2: MDHEN, SYDVKM. Trimming pared 7 bases from V and 3 bases from J, leaving 9 bases between. This CDR3 is CASKDIDTEAFF. The CDR3 DNA follows: TGTGCCAGCAAGGACATCGACACTGAAGCTTTCTTT.

This clonotype showed up many times. The chain is built from TRBV25-1 and TRBJ1-5; the D is unclear. With 4 bases removed from V and 7 bases from J, the gap between germline ends came to 5 bases. The CDR3 length is 11 residues. Germline V gene lookup returns CDR1 MGHDK and CDR2 SYGVNS. This CDR3 is CASSASQPQHF. Here the CDR3 DNA reads TGTGCCAGCAGTGCTTCACAGCCCCAGCATTTT.

This clonotype was detected ten times or more. This chain uses TRBV3-1 with TRBJ1-1, with D possibly TRBD1 on 5 matching bases. Germline assignment: CDR1 LGHDT and CDR2 YNNKEL (reference sequence). The CDR3 is 11 amino acids. V lost 8 bases and J lost 4, with 8 bases in between. CDR3 sequence: CASVGGTEAFF. Here the CDR3 DNA reads TGTGCCAGCGTGGGGGGCACTGAAGCTTTCTTT. The whole variable domain, remainder taken from reference TRBV3-1 and TRBJ1-1, is DTAVSQTPKYLVTQMGNDKSIKCEQNLGHDTMYWYKQDSKKFLKIMFSYNNKELIINETVPNRFSPKSPDKAHLNLHINSLELGDSAVYFCASVGGTEAFFGQGTRLTVV.

This clonotype was seen more than once but under ten times. The gene calls are TRBV6-1 and TRBJ2-7; D is unclear. Trimming removed 3 bases from V and 2 bases from J, with 14 bases in between. There are 15 residues in the CDR3. Germline V lookup: CDR1 MNHNS, CDR2 SASEGT. CDR3 sequence (DNA): TGTGCCAGCAGTGAGACCCCGGACCCAACCTACGAGCAGTACTTC. This translates into CASSETPDPTYEQYF.

This clonotype was picked up many times. The CDR3 loop is CASSEALGEPNQPQHF. The CDR3 DNA follows: TGTGCCAGCAGTGAAGCGCTAGGGGAGCCCAATCAGCCCCAGCATTTT. The chain combines TRBV6-1 with TRBJ1-5; the D gene is possibly TRBD1 (5 bases). The CDR3 is made up of 16 amino acids. Deletions cut 0 bases from V and 3 bases from J, with 12 bases between. Germline V CDR1 and CDR2: MNHNS, SASEGT.

This clonotype has at least ten counts. The rearrangement links TRBV6-2 or TRBV6-3 to TRBJ1-2; tentative D call: TRBD1 (5 bases). The length of the CDR3 is 13 residues. Trimming cost V 6 bases and J 8 bases, with 16 bases left between them. CDR1 MNHEY and CDR2 SVGEGT come from the germline V gene. The CDR3 coding sequence is TGTGCCAGCAGGTTACAGGCTTCGGGAGGCTACACCTTC. It codes for CASRLQASGGYTF.

This clonotype was seen repeatedly, ten times or more. This chain connects TRBV7-8 to TRBJ2-7, with TRBD2 identical over 9 bases. V gave up 7 bases and J gave up 2 bases; unmatched junction bases: 9. The CDR3 is made up of 15 amino acids. Germline V CDR1 and CDR2: SGHVS, FQNEAQ. This chain's CDR3 is CASTGGRDGTYEQYF. The CDR3 DNA reads as TGTGCCAGCACCGGCGGGAGGGATGGAACCTACGAGCAGTACTTC.

This clonotype was seen repeatedly, ten times or more. This chain links TRBV27 with TRBJ2-1; perhaps TRBD1 as D (5 bases). Germline V gene data show CDR1 as MNHEY and CDR2 as SMNVEV (reference sequence). V dropped 2 bases and J dropped 5 bases, with 22 bases sitting between them. This CDR3 has 18 amino acids. CDR3 in amino acids: CASSLSPPPARVNNEQFF. DNA of the CDR3: TGTGCCAGCAGTTTAAGCCCCCCACCGGCCAGGGTGAACAATGAGCAGTTCTTC.

The sample holds a few counts of this clonotype. The chain couples TRBV7-2 to TRBJ2-5, with TRBD2 matching 7 bases. V lost 3 bases to trimming and J lost 2 bases; unmatched junction nucleotides: 3. Germline lookup yields CDR1 SGHTA and CDR2 FQGNSA. The CDR3 sequence is 14 residues long. In DNA, the CDR3 is TGTGCCAGCAGCTTTCGGGGGGAACAAGAGACCCAGTACTTC. Translating it yields CASSFRGEQETQYF.

This clonotype was counted between two and nine times. The chain links TRBV5-1 to TRBJ2-7; no clear D gene. V shed 5 bases and J shed 2 bases, with 8 bases lying between them. The CDR3 is made up of 12 amino acids. Looked up from germline, CDR1 is SGHRS and CDR2 is YFSETQ. The CDR3 coding sequence is TGCGCCAGCAGGGATAAACCCTACGAGCAGTACTTC. Its translation is CASRDKPYEQYF.

This clonotype has at least ten counts. The rearrangement links TRBV2 to TRBJ2-5; TRBD2 matches 9 bases. The CDR3 is 15 residues long. V trimming: 0 bases; J trimming: 5 bases; junction bases outside the gene matches: 4. CDR1 is SNHLY and CDR2 is FYNNEI in the germline V gene. Here the CDR3 DNA reads TGTGCCAGCAGTGAAGCGCTTACTAGCGGGGAGACCCAGTACTTC. Encoded protein: CASSEALTSGETQYF.

This clonotype was observed a single time. This chain uses TRBV5-1 with TRBJ1-1; TRBD1 agrees at 7 bases. CDR1 and CDR2 (germline): SGHRS, YFSETQ. The CDR3 sequence is 16 residues long. V dropped 0 bases and J dropped 3; count of bases not matched to a gene: 8. CDR3 sequence (DNA): TGCGCCAGCAGCTTGGGCAGCGGGACAGCGTACACTGAAGCTTTCTTT. Amino acid sequence: CASSLGSGTAYTEAFF. Variable domain in full (rest from reference TRBV5-1 and TRBJ1-1): KAGVTQTPRYLIKTRGQQVTLSCSPISGHRSVSWYQQTPGQGLQFLFEYFSETQRNKGNFPGRFSGRQFSNSRSEMNVSTLELGDSALYLCASSLGSGTAYTEAFFGQGTRLTVV.

In the case of this clonotype: It may be a read error: a sequence one base away is much more abundant. The rearrangement links TRBV15 to TRBJ1-5; no clear D gene. The length of the CDR3 is 12 residues. In germline, CDR1 is LNHNV, CDR2 YYDKDF (reference sequence). The CDR3 region has the DNA TGTGCCACCAGCAGAGATACACAGCCCCAGAATTTT. Amino acids: CATSRDTQPQNF.